This note documents a single TCR beta chain sequence. Its antigen remains unknown. Time point described: baseline, week 1 (first vaccination visit). Treatment in this sample: pre-vaccination baseline after standard-of-care therapy. Each of the donors came in with new WHO grade 3 or 4 astrocytomas that were IDH1-mutant and ATRX-lost. These data are taken from a study of a mutant IDH1 vaccine in newly diagnosed glioma. On the study more broadly: The treated population exhibited a male proportion of roughly 60%, a female proportion of 37.5%, and a mean age of approximately 41 years. Standard pretreatment was either radiotherapy, temozolomide, or, for most, radiochemotherapy with temozolomide. General study points: With respect to changes in top peripheral T cell clonotypes, pseudoprogression seemed unrelated.

TCRdb's table, derived via immunoSEQ multiplex PCR, lists solely in-frame clones and lacks some. The sample shows 15,000 to 20,000 clones, 80% of them seen only once. This CDR3 has 14 amino acids. Trimming pared 4 bases from V and 2 bases from J, leaving 12 bases between. From germline, CDR1 is SGHKS and CDR2 YYEKEE (reference sequence). This sequence joins TRBV5-5 and TRBJ1-2, with a possible D match to TRBD1 (6 bases). The source material was PBMCs, sampled from a glioma patient treated with radiotherapy, temozolomide or both. The clonotype was recovered from a man aged 40-49 years with glioma. For the CDR3, the DNA is TGTGCCAGCAGCACCGGGACAAGGAACTATGGCTACACCTTC. Protein sequence: CASSTGTRNYGYTF.